These T cell receptor beta chains were read from a single sample in a study of naive and memory T cell subsets. TCRdb re-derived calls from the 5' RACE reads in MiXCR, one entry per CDR3 protein. The top ten clones hold approximately 9.7% of a sample with tens of thousands of distinct CDR3 sequences, 7.6% of them seen once. Receptors were obtained from a female donor in good health. Both conserved end residues are part of each CDR3.

v_call	j_call	cdr3_aa
TRBV6-2/TRBV6-3	TRBJ2-1	CASSYYSGRGRYNEQFF
TRBV7-2	TRBJ1-1	CASSLGWEVNTEAFF
TRBV18	TRBJ2-7	CASSPGPTPPYEQYF
TRBV20-1	TRBJ2-3	CSAGGGDADTQYF
TRBV2	TRBJ2-3	CASREDSTDTQYF
TRBV6-6	TRBJ1-2	CASSEGRSNYGYTF
TRBV6-5	TRBJ1-3	CASSYVADSGNTIYF
TRBV20-1	TRBJ2-3	CSASPRTSGVTDTQYF
TRBV29-1	TRBJ1-4	CSVERQGGEKLFF
TRBV7-9	TRBJ2-4	CASSPTPSAGVAKNIQYF
TRBV7-3	TRBJ2-1	CASSAGTSVYNEQFF
TRBV12-3/TRBV12-4	TRBJ1-2	CASSWAGEGYTF
TRBV4-2	TRBJ2-5	CASSQELVRFQETQYF
TRBV27	TRBJ2-7	CASSGTGEASYEQYF
TRBV11-2	TRBJ2-3	CASSPPHLGGGVGTQYF
TRBV19	TRBJ1-5	CASSIGTLGKQPQHF
TRBV7-2	TRBJ2-1	CASSRHRQGDEQFF
TRBV7-9	TRBJ1-2	CASSHGWYPNYGYTF
TRBV20-1	TRBJ2-3	CSAIIGNTQYF
TRBV12-3/TRBV12-4	TRBJ1-2	CASSSQINQWGHF
TRBV7-2	TRBJ2-5	CASSLSGGGRSETQYF
TRBV9	TRBJ2-7	CASSVDSGAPYEQYF
TRBV6-2/TRBV6-3	TRBJ2-1	CASSYSNRPNEQFF
TRBV24-1	TRBJ2-2	CATSEPKPGQGLTGELFF
TRBV5-4	TRBJ2-3	CASSDLASGARTDTQYF
TRBV20-1	TRBJ2-3	CSASEASGGGDTQYF
TRBV9	TRBJ2-2	CASSVASRTGRNTGELFF
TRBV7-2	TRBJ2-3	CASSLFVSTDTQYF
TRBV6-8	TRBJ2-5	CARDDRVVETQYF
TRBV20-1	TRBJ2-1	CSARWGGRNRNEQFF
TRBV4-2	TRBJ2-6	CASSLTRSSGANVLTF
TRBV7-2	TRBJ2-1	CASSRPLAGGHSSYNEQFF
TRBV5-1	TRBJ2-5	CASSLDAQTQYF
TRBV19	TRBJ2-3	CASSIGLSSTDTQYF
TRBV28	TRBJ2-1	CASSTYNEQFF
TRBV4-2	TRBJ2-3	CASSRDKQGAVADTQYF
TRBV20-1	TRBJ2-1	CSAGTDIYNEQFF
TRBV7-2	TRBJ2-5	CASSPWTRGQETQYF
TRBV14	TRBJ1-4	CASSSIFQREKLFF
TRBV12-3/TRBV12-4	TRBJ1-1	CASSLELGGTEAFF
TRBV28	TRBJ2-6	CASRLIDSSGANVLTF
TRBV19	TRBJ1-6	CASSMGRRVSLHF
TRBV5-6	TRBJ1-1	CASSPIKMNTEAFF
TRBV7-2	TRBJ1-5	CASSLDTGNQPQHF
TRBV24-1	TRBJ2-3	CATSDPNETQYF
TRBV19	TRBJ2-2	CASKEPGLNTGELFF
TRBV4-3	TRBJ1-6	CASSRSLRTTGNSPLHF
TRBV2	TRBJ2-1	CATTGSDEQFF
TRBV4-1	TRBJ1-4	CASSQDPGLLVFNEKLFF
TRBV5-4	TRBJ2-3	CASSGLAGGVTDTQYF
TRBV27	TRBJ2-5	CASSLGSRETQYF
TRBV6-1	TRBJ2-3	CASNSMSTDTQYF
TRBV20-1	TRBJ2-3	CSARSPSGGSTDTQYF
TRBV10-3	TRBJ1-1	CAISEALEAFF
TRBV29-1	TRBJ1-5	CSVEVSGNQPQHF
TRBV29-1	TRBJ1-2	CSAQVFYGYTF
TRBV4-1	TRBJ1-2	CASSPGEGASYGYTF
TRBV5-4	TRBJ1-2	CASSIPGYPNGYTF